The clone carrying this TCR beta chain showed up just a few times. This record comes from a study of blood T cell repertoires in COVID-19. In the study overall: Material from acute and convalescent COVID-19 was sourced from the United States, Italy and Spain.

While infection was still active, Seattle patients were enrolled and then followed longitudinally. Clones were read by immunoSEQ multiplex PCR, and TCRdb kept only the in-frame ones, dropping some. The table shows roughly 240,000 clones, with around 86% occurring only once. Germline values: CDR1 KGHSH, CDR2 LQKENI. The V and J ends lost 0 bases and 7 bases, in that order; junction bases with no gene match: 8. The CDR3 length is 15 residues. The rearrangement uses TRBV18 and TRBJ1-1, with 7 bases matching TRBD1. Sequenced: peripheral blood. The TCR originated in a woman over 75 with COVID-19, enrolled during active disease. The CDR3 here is CASSPPNRGVGEAFF. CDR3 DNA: TGTGCCAGCTCACCACCCAACAGGGGAGTGGGTGAAGCTTTCTTT.